This T cell receptor (beta chain) comes out of a study of blood T cell repertoires in COVID-19 (dated by TCRdb to the early 2020s). Looking at the study overall: The collaborator samples originated in the United States, Italy and Spain and spanned the acute and convalescent phases of COVID-19. The material from the prospective study consisted of cDNA or gDNA derived from T cells, B-cell-depleted T cells, or PBMCs. Deeply sampled blood TCRbeta repertoires from subjects exposed to, actively infected with, or recovered from COVID-19 were included in the dataset. A freely available public database, intended as a resource for researchers studying the immune response to SARS-CoV-2, is where the repertoires were released. The samples were drawn from the first 160 participants of the ongoing ImmuneRACE study and from over a thousand subjects provided by 6 global collaborators. The sample metadata nearly always contained a de-identified subject ID, COVID-19 status, age in years and sex. Where available, HLA class I and class II types were obtained from metadata supplied by the sample provider rather than from assay-based typing.

In the prospective study, participants were about 18 to 95 years old, resided in fewer than 25 geographic areas of the United States, and were enrolled through a virtual design. In the prospective study, participants were assigned to cohorts based on the clinical history participants reported in a screening survey and a study questionnaire. In the prospective study, whole blood, serum and a nasopharyngeal or oropharyngeal swab were collected from each participant by mobile phlebotomists. Additional blood draws and questionnaires over an approximately 2-month period could optionally be provided by prospective study participants. Prospective study blood samples were shipped either frozen or at room temperature before DNA extraction. The immunoSEQ Assay, a bias-controlled multiplex PCR, was used to amplify TCRbeta CDR3 regions from genomic DNA. In the original analysis: Within the assay, amplification of reference gene primers was used to estimate how many nucleated cells each sample contained. Sequence reads were collapsed and filtered to measure the absolute abundance of every unique TCRbeta CDR3 rearrangement. For each sample, productive Simpson clonality was calculated by taking the square root of Simpson's diversity index across productive rearrangements. TCRdb took over this immuneACCESS table, retaining in-frame rearrangements with V and J assigned. Such tables are incomplete; in checked studies, under half of the missing clones stem from an unresolved V gene, and the remainder is unexplained. That table furnishes V, J and clone size, whereas the DNA furnished D and trimming. This sample comprises 290,000 or so clones, about 90% of them detected only once. The top ten clonotypes cover 3.5% to 4.5% of the sample.

As to this clone: The antigen it binds to is not known. No base quality information exists; no much larger clone differs at one position.

Overall results and qualifications from the work: The amount of clinical and demographic metadata varied by source and participant and was provided uncurated.

From the germline V gene, CDR1 is MNHEY and CDR2 is SVGAGI. The germline ends are 15 bases apart after V is trimmed by 1 base and J by 5 bases. The CDR3 has 15 amino acids, counting the end cysteine and phenylalanine. Left in the record is the CDR3 DNA by itself, 45 bases read in frame from the first base. This clonotype originated in a woman aged 18-29 years with acute COVID-19. The rearranged chain carries TRBV6-5 and TRBJ2-7; the D gene is perhaps TRBD1, on 6 matching bases. Sequenced: PBMCs or T cells enriched from blood (not recorded which). The DNA sequence follows: TGTGCCAGCAGTTACTATCGGACAGCTGGGGACGAGCAGTACTTC. It encodes CASSYYRTAGDEQYF.